This T cell receptor beta chain was sequenced during a study of cytomegalovirus exposure and HLA in healthy donors. Study conclusions and caveats: Later analysis identified around 15,000 TCR beta sequences associated with HLA alleles, using a false discovery rate threshold of 0.05.

This CDR3 spans 14 amino acids. CDR1 LNHDA and CDR2 SQIVND come from the germline V gene (reference sequence). V lost 7 bases and J lost 1; bases outside the gene matches: 3. A note on this clone: The antigen is undetermined.

Use of 60 Vbeta and 13 Jbeta primers characterized the PCR. Assay: immunoSEQ multiplex PCR; the TCRdb copy retains only in-frame clones and omits some. The sample holds 90,000 to 150,000 clones, roughly 60% seen once. The rearrangement uses TRBV19 and TRBJ1-2; 10 bases are a match to TRBD1. This receptor was taken from a man in his forties in good health and CMV-seropositive. The sample comprised PBMCs. The CDR3 sequence: CASKGQGLNYGYTF. The CDR3 DNA is TGTGCCAGTAAGGGACAGGGGCTTAACTATGGCTACACCTTC.